These 10 T cell receptor beta chains came from one sample sequenced in a study of cytomegalovirus exposure and HLA in healthy donors. PCR used 60 Vbeta primers and 13 Jbeta primers. Data came from immunoSEQ multiplex PCR; TCRdb stores just in-frame clones and leaves some out. The sample yields 90,000 to 100,000 clones, approximately 79% seen once. The specimen sequenced was PBMCs. Receptor source: a woman aged 55-69 years in good health and CMV-seropositive.

This clone has just one count. At one boundary the junction diverges from the germline segment, which might be a read error. CDR3 nucleotide sequence: TGTTCCAGCAGCTTGTCTTATCGAGACATTCAGTACTTC. This encodes CSSSLSYRDIQYF. The chain has TRBV7-9 and TRBJ2-4; D is undetermined. The CDR3 has 13 residues. Germline values: CDR1 SEHNR, CDR2 FQNEAQ (reference sequence).

This clone was seen a single time. CDR3 in amino acids: CASSLARYEQFF. The CDR3 DNA is TGCGCCAGCAGCTTGGCCAGATATGAGCAGTTCTTC. The chain combines TRBV5-1 with TRBJ2-1; D ambiguous. V was pared by 0 bases and J by 8 bases, with 6 bases between. There are 12 residues in the CDR3. Germline V gene data show CDR1 as SGHRS and CDR2 as YFSETQ.

This clone was recorded at least ten times. The chain uses TRBV7-3 and TRBJ2-3; D might be TRBD2 (5 bases). Trimming removed 1 base from V and 1 base from J, with 9 bases in between. CDR3 size: 15 residues. The germline V gene encodes CDR1 SGHTA and CDR2 FQGTGA. In DNA form, the CDR3 reads TGTGCCAGCAGCTTAAAAGGTAGCGGCACAGATACGCAGTATTTT. This sequence encodes CASSLKGSGTDTQYF.

This clone came up a few times. The rearrangement uses TRBV19 and TRBJ2-7; D might be TRBD2 (6 bases). The CDR3 sequence is 15 residues long. Between the trimmed V and J ends, which lost 2 bases and 4 bases, there was a span of 15 bases. Germline assignment: CDR1 LNHDA and CDR2 SQIVND (reference sequence). Here the CDR3 DNA reads TGTGCCAGTAGTATAACGGGGCAGGGAGGTTACGAGCAGTACTTC. Encoded protein: CASSITGQGGYEQYF.

This clone has more than one count but fewer than ten. The chain joins TRBV27 to TRBJ1-1, with D possibly TRBD1 on 5 matching bases. There are 13 residues in the CDR3. Germline V gene lookup returns CDR1 MNHEY and CDR2 SMNVEV (reference sequence). V shed 10 bases and J shed 3 bases, with 15 bases lying between them. The CDR3 here is CATLGAGDTEAFF. In DNA form, the CDR3 reads TGTGCCACCCTCGGGGCGGGGGACACTGAAGCTTTCTTT.

The chain links TRBV18 to TRBJ1-1, with D perhaps TRBD1 (5 bases). The CDR3 consists of 13 residues. Trimming removed 0 bases at V and 8 bases at J, with 10 bases between. Germline V lookup: CDR1 KGHSH, CDR2 LQKENI. CDR3 protein: CASSPPGGKEAFF. The CDR3 DNA follows: TGTGCCAGCTCACCACCTGGGGGGAAGGAAGCTTTCTTT.

This chain joins TRBV27 and TRBJ2-1, with 8 positions matching TRBD2. Trimming cost V 7 bases and J 0 bases; bases outside gene matches: 8. This CDR3 has 16 residues. CDR1 is MNHEY and CDR2 is SMNVEV in the germline V gene (reference sequence). This chain's CDR3 is CASTFSGSVSYNEQFF. CDR3 nucleotide sequence: TGTGCCAGCACCTTCAGCGGGAGCGTCTCCTACAATGAGCAGTTCTTC.

The chain is built from TRBV19 and TRBJ1-2; D is unresolved. V shed 5 bases and J shed 6 bases, with 22 bases lying between them. The CDR3 contains 16 residues. Per germline, CDR1 LNHDA and CDR2 SQIVND (reference sequence). The CDR3 spells CASSPTLRPSRNGYTF. The CDR3 bases are TGTGCCAGTAGTCCCACTTTACGACCTAGTCGGAATGGCTACACCTTC.

V gene TRBV7-3 combines with J gene TRBJ2-3; 8 bases are a match to TRBD2. Germline-derived CDR1 and CDR2 are SGHTA and FQGTGA. This CDR3 is built from 15 residues. After removal of 2 bases from V and 4 bases from J, the junction contained 5 bases not matched to a gene. This CDR3 reads CASSLYGRAPDTQYF. For the CDR3, the DNA is TGTGCCAGCAGCTTATACGGGAGGGCCCCAGATACGCAGTATTTT.

The chain combines TRBV27 with TRBJ2-1; 7 bases agree with TRBD2. J lost 5 bases, V lost 2 bases, and 15 bases had no gene match. The CDR3 length is 18 residues. CDR1 and CDR2 from the germline V gene are MNHEY and SMNVEV (reference sequence). CDR3 sequence reads: CASSLRYVGGPLHNEQFF. In nucleotides, the CDR3 is TGTGCCAGCAGTTTACGGTACGTGGGAGGGCCATTGCACAATGAGCAGTTCTTC.